This T cell receptor (beta chain) was identified during a study of T cell repertoires in cytomegalovirus infection. The sample holds one count of this clonotype. Its antigen is not known. From the reads, TCRdb called clonotypes with MiXCR, one entry per CDR3 protein. The top ten hold 15% to 20% of the sample, which has nearly 700,000 distinct CDR3 sequences, roughly 36% seen once. CDR1 DFQATT and CDR2 SNEGSKA come from the germline V gene (reference sequence). The CDR3 covers 16 residues. V lost 4 bases, J lost 4 bases, and 10 bases stayed unmatched. The sequence was collected from a human donor in good health (CMV status not recorded). Some clones in this sample may be carry-over from other donors' samples. V usage is TRBV20-1 and J usage is TRBJ2-3; the match to TRBD2 covers 11 bases. The sample was cultured PBMCs, taken from culture after CMV antigen stimulation. In DNA, the CDR3 is TGCAGTGCTATCGATTTAGCGGGGGGGCACGCAGATACGCAGTATTTT. As protein: CSAIDLAGGHADTQYF.